This TCR beta chain was found in a study of blood T cell repertoires in COVID-19 (TCRdb year 2020). For the wider study: The collaborator samples originated in the United States, Italy and Spain and spanned the acute and convalescent phases of COVID-19. The prospective study material was composed of cDNA or gDNA derived from T cells, B-cell-depleted T cells, or PBMCs. The dataset comprised deeply sampled blood TCRbeta repertoires from subjects exposed to, actively infected with, or recovered from COVID-19. The repertoires were released in a freely available public database meant as a resource for research on the immune response to SARS-CoV-2. Samples were obtained from the ongoing ImmuneRACE study (first 160 participants) and from 1,254 subjects provided by 6 global collaborators. Nearly every sample came with metadata listing a de-identified subject ID, COVID-19 status, age in years and sex. Where available, HLA class I and class II types were taken from metadata supplied by the sample provider and were not determined by assay-based typing.

The immunoSEQ Assay, a bias-controlled multiplex PCR, was used to amplify TCRbeta CDR3 regions from genomic DNA. The source study handled its data this way. Within the assay, amplification of reference gene primers was used to estimate how many nucleated cells each sample contained. To quantify the absolute abundance of each unique TCRbeta CDR3 rearrangement, sequence reads were collapsed and filtered. For each sample, productive Simpson clonality was calculated as the square root of Simpson's diversity index over productive rearrangements. The table was pulled from immuneACCESS by TCRdb, which kept in-frame rearrangements only. Such tables lose some clones; where checked, under half of the loss comes from unresolved V genes, and the rest has no known cause. Clone size and the V and J calls come from that table; the DNA yielded D and trimming. This sample lists over 85,000 clones; approximately 90% were detected once. Of the sample, under 2.5% falls within the top ten clones.

CDR1 and CDR2 were assigned from the germline V gene (reference sequence) as SSHAT and FNYEAQ. The CDR3 contains 11 residues, cysteine and phenylalanine counted. Solely the CDR3 DNA is kept, with 33 bases framed from the first base. The germline ends are 10 bases apart after V is trimmed by 10 bases and J by 4 bases. Points the paper makes about the study in general: The amount of clinical and demographic metadata varied by source and participant and was provided uncurated.

Each collaborating institution followed its own protocols to collect whole blood in K2EDTA tubes. For TCRbeta analysis, collaborators shipped samples in one of three forms: frozen whole blood, isolated PBMCs, or DNA extracted from either of those sample types. To note about this clone: Its recognized antigen is unknown. The record has no base qualities; no much larger clone is one base away.

The sequence derives from a human donor with active COVID-19. The donor label of this sample is uncertain. The sequence links TRBV7-7 to TRBJ1-2, with the identity of the D gene unclear. The sequenced material came from peripheral blood. This receptor has the CDR3 CATRGPYGYTF. The nucleotide sequence reads TGTGCCACACGAGGGCCCTATGGCTACACCTTC.